The TCR beta chain under discussion was sequenced for a study of vaccination effects on CD4 cells after COVID-19. Germline-derived CDR1 and CDR2 are MNHEY and SVGAGI. This CDR3 contains 15 residues. V trimming: 10 bases; J trimming: 1 base; junction bases outside the gene matches: 8. About this clone itself: What it binds is unknown.

Sequencing used immunoSEQ multiplex PCR; TCRdb keeps in-frame clones, though not all of them. Of approximately 24,000 clones in the sample, roughly 73% were seen once. In the ViraFEST assay, antigen-specific CD4+ clonotypes were identified by expansion after peptide-pool stimulation. Following 10 days of culture, CD4+ T cells were isolated. Two-dose vaccination with either BNT162b2 or mRNA-1273 was given to the participants. Days 3 and 7 were when half the medium was replaced with IL-2 medium. The sequence came from a human donor who received a COVID-19 vaccine. Sequencing was performed on CD4+ T cells from PBMCs cultured with HCoV-NL63 spike peptides, taken after COVID-19 vaccination. The chain has TRBV6-5 and TRBJ2-1, with TRBD2 identical over 9 bases. The CDR3 DNA is TGTGCCACGGCGGGGGGGAGTAAGTCCTACAATGAGCAGTTCTTC. Translating it yields CATAGGSKSYNEQFF.